These T cell receptor beta chains were read from a single sample in a study of shared clonotypes between healthy human individuals. TCRdb's copy holds only in-frame clones and misses some; the assay was immunoSEQ multiplex PCR. This sample carries a few million clones, around 94% of them seen once, and the ten largest clones take about 0.13%. Sequencing used naive CD4+ T cells sorted from blood. All receptors derive from a man younger than 35 in good health. The CDR3 runs from the conserved cysteine through the conserved F or W. The D gene is left open where the match is weak. Not all rows give a size; the values are once, few, many and, for expanded clones, a class.

TRBV6-6	TRBJ1-3	-	-	CASSFRSGNTIYF	TGTGCCAGCAGTTTCCGATCAGGGAACACCATATATTTT
TRBV6-5	TRBJ1-1	-	TRBD1	CASSRDSYGEAFF	TGTGCCAGCAGCCGGGACAGTTATGGTGAAGCTTTCTTT
TRBV5-1	TRBJ2-7	-	-	CASSSQGYEQYF	TGCGCCAGCAGCAGCCAGGGTTACGAGCAGTACTTC
TRBV4-1	TRBJ2-7	-	TRBD2	CASSRSGTSGRYEQYF	TGCGCCAGCAGCCGCTCCGGGACTAGCGGGCGCTACGAGCAGTACTTC
TRBV5-6	TRBJ1-2	-	-	CASSTGTYGYTF	TGTGCCAGCAGCACCGGGACCTATGGCTACACCTTC
TRBV6-6	TRBJ1-5	-	-	CATYKENQPQHF	TGTGCCACCTATAAAGAGAATCAGCCCCAGCATTTT
TRBV5-1	TRBJ2-5	-	-	CASSSEGEWAETQYF	TGCGCCAGCAGCTCTGAGGGGGAGTGGGCAGAGACCCAGTACTTC
TRBV5-1	TRBJ2-5	-	-	CASSTGRFQETQYF	TGCGCCAGCAGCACCGGACGGTTCCAAGAGACCCAGTACTTC
TRBV6-1	TRBJ1-6	few	-	CASSAREARSNSPLHF	TGTGCCAGCAGTGCTAGGGAAGCAAGAAGTAATTCACCCCTCCACTTT
TRBV19	TRBJ1-6	-	TRBD1	CASSITPNRDSYSPLHF	TGTGCCAGTAGTATAACCCCAAACCGGGACAGCTATTCACCCCTCCACTTT
TRBV6-1	TRBJ1-5	once	-	CASSEAIRAVYSNQPQHF	TGTGCCAGCAGTGAAGCCATCCGCGCAGTGTATAGCAATCAGCCCCAGCATTTT
TRBV19	TRBJ2-1	-	-	CARPRAHEQFF	TGTGCCAGGCCTCGGGCGCATGAGCAGTTCTTC
TRBV19	TRBJ2-1	-	TRBD2	CASAGTSGGYNEQFF	TGTGCCAGCGCCGGGACTAGCGGGGGTTACAATGAGCAGTTCTTC
TRBV7-9	TRBJ2-3	-	TRBD2	CASSSDGDSGRDTQYF	TGTGCCAGCAGTTCCGACGGCGATAGCGGGAGGGATACGCAGTATTTT
TRBV15	TRBJ2-7	-	TRBD2	CATSNRLAGVEQYF	TGTGCCACCAGCAACCGACTAGCGGGGGTCGAGCAGTACTTC
TRBV7-9	TRBJ2-3	-	TRBD2	CASSSWTSENRYTQYF	TGTGCCAGCAGCTCTTGGACTAGCGAAAACCGATATACGCAGTATTTT
TRBV11-2	TRBJ2-3	-	TRBD1	CASSKGQVTSTDTQYF	TGTGCCAGCAGCAAGGGACAGGTCACTAGCACAGATACGCAGTATTTT
TRBV7-2	TRBJ2-5	-	TRBD2	CASSSSSGGAETQYF	TGTGCCAGCAGCTCCTCTAGCGGGGGGGCCGAGACCCAGTACTTC
TRBV5-1	TRBJ1-1	-	-	CASSLTGERTEAFF	TGCGCCAGCAGCTTGACGGGGGAGCGCACTGAAGCTTTCTTT
TRBV5-8	TRBJ1-2	-	-	CASSLRPLNYGYTF	TGTGCCAGCAGCTTGCGGCCACTCAACTATGGCTACACCTTC
TRBV7-9	TRBJ2-7	-	-	CASSSSGALSYEQYF	TGTGCCAGCAGCTCTTCGGGGGCCCTCTCCTACGAGCAGTACTTC
TRBV6-6	TRBJ1-4	once	-	CASSPGGGTGEKLFF	TGTGCCAGCAGTCCCGGAGGGGGAACTGGGGAAAAACTGTTTTTT
TRBV5-6	TRBJ1-3	-	-	CTSSLVLQGTAGNTIYF	TGTACCAGCAGCTTGGTATTGCAGGGGACGGCTGGAAACACCATATATTTT
TRBV29-1	TRBJ2-7	-	TRBD2	CSVDAGGSGRFDEQYF	TGCAGCGTCGACGCAGGAGGTAGCGGGAGGTTTGACGAGCAGTACTTC
TRBV18	TRBJ2-3	-	TRBD2	CASSSLPTSGDTQYF	TGTGCCAGCTCATCCCTCCCAACTAGCGGCGATACGCAGTATTTT